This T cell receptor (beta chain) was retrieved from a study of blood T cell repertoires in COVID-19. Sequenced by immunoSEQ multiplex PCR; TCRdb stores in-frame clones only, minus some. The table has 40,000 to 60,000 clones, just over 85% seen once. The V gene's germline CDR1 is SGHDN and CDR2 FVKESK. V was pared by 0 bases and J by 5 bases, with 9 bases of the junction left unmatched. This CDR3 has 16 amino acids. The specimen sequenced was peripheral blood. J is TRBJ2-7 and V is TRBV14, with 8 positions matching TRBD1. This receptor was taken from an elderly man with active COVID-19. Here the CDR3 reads CASSQDLGQGGDEQYF. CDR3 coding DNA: TGTGCCAGCAGCCAAGATCTCGGACAGGGTGGCGACGAGCAGTACTTC.